The following is a TCR beta chain sequence with its context. Its specificity is unknown. Germline and junction disagree at one end, which may indicate a read error. The source of the sample is a study of CD8+CD57+ T cells in acquired aplastic anemia. Across the whole study: Sorted CD4+ and CD8+ cells yielded roughly 3.5 ug of DNA on average. Study-wide results and limits: Shared by patients and controls, some 29 CD8+ CDR3s were abundant in patients.

This CDR3 is built from 14 residues. The germline V gene has CDR1 MNHEY and CDR2 SVGAGI. Patients chosen for sequencing had CD8+CD57+ cells that had expanded, as shown by flow cytometry. Every patient presented with severe acquired aplastic anemia. Patient blood was sampled before any therapy had been received. The TCR beta profiling, which covered VDJ combination and CDR3 sequence, was carried out using genomic DNA as the template. TCRdb processed the reads anew with MiXCR; each CDR3 protein has one entry. In the table there are about 180,000 distinct CDR3 sequences, less than 60% of which are singletons.

The specimen was sorted CD4+, CD8+, or CD8+CD57+ T cells (not recorded which) from PBMCs. The chain recombines TRBV6-5 with TRBJ2-3, with a weak D call TRBD2 (7 bases). The source is a human donor with aplastic anemia. The DNA for the CDR3 is TGTGCCAGCAGTTGGGGGGGGCCGGGGGATACGCGGTATTTT. Its protein product is CASSWGGPGDTRYF.